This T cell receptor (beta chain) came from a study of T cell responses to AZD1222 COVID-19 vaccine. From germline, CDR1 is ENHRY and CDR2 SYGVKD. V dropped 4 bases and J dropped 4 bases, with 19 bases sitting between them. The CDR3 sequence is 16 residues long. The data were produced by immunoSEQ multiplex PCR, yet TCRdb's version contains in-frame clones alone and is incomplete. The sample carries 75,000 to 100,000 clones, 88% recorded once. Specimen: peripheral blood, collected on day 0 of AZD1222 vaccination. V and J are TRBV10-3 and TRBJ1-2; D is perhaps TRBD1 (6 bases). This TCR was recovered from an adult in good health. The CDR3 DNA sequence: TGTGCCATCAGTGCAAACCAGGACAGTAGCTCCTATGGCTACACCTTC. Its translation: CAISANQDSSSYGYTF.